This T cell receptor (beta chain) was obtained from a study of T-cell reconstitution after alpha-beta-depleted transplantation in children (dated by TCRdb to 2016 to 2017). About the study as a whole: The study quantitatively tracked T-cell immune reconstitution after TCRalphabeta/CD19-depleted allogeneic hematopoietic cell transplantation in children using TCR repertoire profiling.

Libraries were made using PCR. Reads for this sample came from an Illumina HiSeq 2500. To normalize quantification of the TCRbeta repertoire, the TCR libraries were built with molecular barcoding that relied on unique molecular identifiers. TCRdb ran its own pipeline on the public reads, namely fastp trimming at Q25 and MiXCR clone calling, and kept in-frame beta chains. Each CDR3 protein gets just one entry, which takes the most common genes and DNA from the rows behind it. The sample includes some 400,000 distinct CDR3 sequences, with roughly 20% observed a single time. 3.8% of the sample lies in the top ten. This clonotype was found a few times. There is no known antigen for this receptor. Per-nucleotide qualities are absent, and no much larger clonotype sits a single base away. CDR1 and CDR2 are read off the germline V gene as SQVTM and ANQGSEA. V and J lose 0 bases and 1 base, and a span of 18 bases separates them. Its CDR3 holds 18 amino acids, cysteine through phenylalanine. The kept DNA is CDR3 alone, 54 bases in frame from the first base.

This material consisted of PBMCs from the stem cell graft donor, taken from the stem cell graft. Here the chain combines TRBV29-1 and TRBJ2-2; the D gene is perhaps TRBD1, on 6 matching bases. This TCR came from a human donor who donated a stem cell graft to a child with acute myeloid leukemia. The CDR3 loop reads CSVEDPKNRALNTGELFF. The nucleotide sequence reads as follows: TGCAGCGTTGAAGATCCGAAGAACAGGGCCCTGAACACCGGGGAGCTGTTTTTT.